These 27 T cell receptor beta chains share one sample of origin, sequenced in a study of blood T cells in healthy people across ages. Primed by a sample-barcoded 5' primer and a J-beta primer mix, a second PCR proceeded for roughly 6 to 12 cycles. TCRdb reprocessed the 5' RACE reads via MiXCR and lists one record per CDR3 protein. Altogether about 940,000 distinct CDR3 sequences are present, around 48% being singletons, with the ten largest covering over 10%. Specimen: blood. These receptors all come from a man aged 25-45 years in good health.

This clonotype was detected ten times or more. The chain carries TRBV4-3 and TRBJ2-2; D unresolved. This CDR3 is 15 amino acids long. V was shortened by 0 bases and J by 6 bases, with 11 bases between the two germline ends. Per the germline V gene, CDR1 is LGHNA and CDR2 is YSLEER. CDR3 protein: CASSQDGSASGELFF. For the CDR3, the DNA is TGCGCCAGCAGCCAAGATGGTTCTGCCTCCGGGGAGCTGTTTTTT.

There are a few counts of this clonotype. The chain uses TRBV7-9 and TRBJ2-5, with 9 nucleotides matching TRBD2. The CDR3 consists of 14 residues. V dropped 1 base and J dropped 7; count of bases not matched to a gene: 4. Germline loops: CDR1 SEHNR, CDR2 FQNEAQ (reference sequence). DNA for the CDR3: TGTGCCAGCAGCTTAGTGGAAGCGGGAGGGACCCAGTACTTC. Protein sequence: CASSLVEAGGTQYF.

The chain recombines TRBV27 with TRBJ1-2; possibly TRBD1 for D (6 bases). The CDR3 runs 17 residues. With 0 bases removed from V and 4 bases from J, the gap between germline ends came to 18 bases. Per germline, CDR1 MNHEY and CDR2 SMNVEV (reference sequence). The CDR3 sequence is CASSLSIGRTAVYGYTF. DNA of the CDR3: TGTGCCAGCAGTTTATCGATCGGGCGGACAGCGGTCTATGGCTACACCTTC.

This clonotype was recorded a few times. The rearrangement uses TRBV20-1 and TRBJ2-3; D is perhaps TRBD1 (6 bases). CDR1 and CDR2 (germline): DFQATT, SNEGSKA (reference sequence). The CDR3 loop spans 13 amino acids. Trimming left V 4 bases short and J 0 bases short, with 8 bases between. CDR3 DNA sequence: TGCAGTGCTATGGGGGCCAGCACAGATACGCAGTATTTT. It is translated as CSAMGASTDTQYF.

The J gene is TRBJ2-7, the V gene TRBV7-2; 9 positions agree with TRBD2. The germline CDR1 and CDR2 sequences are SGHTA and FQGNSA. The trim removed 2 bases at V and 7 bases at J, leaving 15 bases unmatched. This CDR3 region has 17 residues. CDR3: CASSLFSPLAGNNEQYF. In nucleotides, the CDR3 is TGTGCCAGCAGCTTATTTTCCCCGCTAGCGGGGAACAATGAGCAGTACTTC.

The chain combines TRBV13 with TRBJ2-3, with D possibly TRBD2 on 7 matching bases. Trimming removed 5 bases at V and 4 bases at J, with 19 bases between. This CDR3 has 16 amino acids. Per the germline V gene, CDR1 is PRHDT and CDR2 is FYEKMQ (reference sequence). CDR3 coding DNA: TGTGCCAGCAGCATCCTGACTAGCTGGGGGCCAGATACGCAGTATTTT. Residues: CASSILTSWGPDTQYF.

This clonotype occurred a few times. The chain recombines TRBV20-1 with TRBJ2-4, with D perhaps assigned TRBD1 or TRBD2 (6 bases each). Trimming shortened V by 3 bases and J by 6 bases, and 15 bases separated the two germline ends. The CDR3 has 14 amino acids. Germline V gene sequence: CDR1 DFQATT, CDR2 SNEGSKA (reference sequence). This CDR3 reads CSASDRRGVNIQYF. Written as DNA, the CDR3 is TGCAGTGCTAGTGACAGAAGGGGGGTAAACATTCAGTACTTC.

The table lists this clonotype with a count of one. The chain combines TRBV10-3 with TRBJ2-1; D gene unclear. With 4 bases removed from V and 5 bases from J, the gap between germline ends came to 6 bases. Per germline, CDR1 ENHRY and CDR2 SYGVKD. CDR3 size: 12 residues. CDR3 sequence reads: CAISVNNNEQFF. CDR3 bases: TGTGCCATCAGTGTTAACAACAATGAGCAGTTCTTC.

This chain's CDR3 is CASRPLAGNTGELFF. In nucleotides, the CDR3 is TGTGCCAGCAGACCACTAGCGGGGAACACCGGGGAGCTGTTTTTT. The rearrangement uses TRBV7-7 and TRBJ2-2; 9 bases fit TRBD2. The germline V gene has CDR1 SSHAT and CDR2 FNYEAQ (reference sequence). The ends lost 6 bases at V and 1 base at J; junction bases unmatched: 3. This CDR3 is 15 amino acids long.

This clonotype has only a few counts. This chain connects TRBV7-2 to TRBJ2-7; D not certain. This CDR3 region has 13 residues. The germline V gene encodes CDR1 SGHTA and CDR2 FQGNSA. V was clipped by 5 bases and J by 2 bases, with 10 bases between them. CDR3 DNA: TGTGCCAGCAGCGAAGTTACAACCTACGAGCAGTACTTC. Translation: CASSEVTTYEQYF. The full variable domain, with the rest looked up from reference TRBV7-2 and TRBJ2-7, is GAGVSQSPSNKVTEKGKDVELRCDPISGHTALYWYRQSLGQGLEFLIYFQGNSAPDKSGLPSDRFSAERTGGSVSTLTIQRTQQEDSAVYLCASSEVTTYEQYFGPGTRLTVT.

The J gene is TRBJ2-1, the V gene TRBV6-2 or TRBV6-3, with 7 bases lining up with TRBD1. Trimming cost V 4 bases and J 6 bases; bases outside gene matches: 6. This CDR3 is 14 amino acids long. Germline CDR1 and CDR2: MNHEY and SVGEGT. For the CDR3, the DNA is TGTGCCAGCAGTTCCGACAGGGTTCGCAATGAGCAGTTCTTC. Protein: CASSSDRVRNEQFF.

This chain joins TRBV2 and TRBJ2-2; 14 nucleotides agree with TRBD2. Germline V CDR1 and CDR2: SNHLY, FYNNEI. This CDR3 region has 19 residues. Germline trimming cut 6 bases from V and 2 bases from J; bases unmatched to any gene: 11. For the CDR3, the DNA is TGTGCCAGCAGACCCGACGGACTAGCGGGGGGCTTCAACACCGGGGAGCTGTTTTTT. Translated, it gives CASRPDGLAGGFNTGELFF. The full variable domain, rest sourced from reference TRBV2 and TRBJ2-2, is EPEVTQTPSHQVTQMGQEVILRCVPISNHLYFYWYRQILGQKVEFLVSFYNNEISEKSEIFDDQFSVERPDGSNFTLKIRSTKLEDSAMYFCASRPDGLAGGFNTGELFFGEGSRLTVL.

This clonotype occurred a few times. The rearrangement joins TRBV28 to TRBJ2-2, with D unresolved. The CDR3 is 13 residues long. The germline V and J ends were trimmed by 6 bases and 5 bases, with 10 bases remaining between them. In germline, CDR1 is MDHEN, CDR2 SYDVKM. The CDR3 DNA reads as TGTGCCAGCAGACCCGGGTTAACCGGGGAGCTGTTTTTT. It is translated as CASRPGLTGELFF.

The CDR3 nucleotides are TGTGCTAGTGGTTTGGGGACAGTTCAAGAGACCCAGTACTTC. Encoded protein: CASGLGTVQETQYF. The chain employs TRBV12-5 and TRBJ2-5; D is perhaps TRBD1 (6 bases). Germline loops: CDR1 LGHNT, CDR2 FRNRAP. The CDR3 is made up of 14 amino acids. Trimming shortened V by 1 base and J by 2 bases, and 8 bases separated the two germline ends.

V usage is TRBV28 and J usage is TRBJ2-7; perhaps D is TRBD1 or TRBD2 (5 bases each). CDR1 and CDR2 (germline): MDHEN, SYDVKM. The V and J ends lost 6 bases and 3 bases respectively, with 15 bases between them. The CDR3 runs 14 residues. Here the CDR3 DNA reads TGTGCCAGCAGCCGCCGGGACGGACTCTACGAGCAGTACTTC. This encodes CASSRRDGLYEQYF.

V gene TRBV4-2 combines with J gene TRBJ1-5; D ambiguous. Germline loops: CDR1 LGHNA, CDR2 YNFKEQ. Between the trimmed V and J ends, which lost 1 base and 5 bases, there was a span of 9 bases. The CDR3 spans 14 residues. CDR3 sequence: CASSQVEEDQPQHF. CDR3 coding DNA: TGTGCCAGCAGCCAAGTGGAAGAGGATCAGCCCCAGCATTTT.

This clonotype was recorded only once. CDR3 DNA sequence: TGTGCCAGCAGCTTGGAAAGCTCTTTTAGAGAGACCCAGTACTTC. It codes for CASSLESSFRETQYF. This rearrangement joins TRBV5-4 to TRBJ2-7, with D unresolved. The J call may be faulty, since TRBJ2-5 better matches the DNA end. The CDR3 sequence is 15 residues long. Germline CDR1 SGHNT, CDR2 YYREEE (reference sequence).

The chain combines TRBV4-2 with TRBJ1-2; weak D call: TRBD1 (5 bases). The germline V gene has CDR1 LGHNA and CDR2 YNFKEQ. This CDR3 has 15 residues. V shed 0 bases and J shed 9 bases, with 17 bases lying between them. The CDR3 spells CASSQDLGQGGSYTF. The CDR3 DNA follows: TGTGCCAGCAGCCAAGATCTCGGCCAGGGAGGTAGCTACACCTTC.

J is TRBJ2-3 and V is TRBV12-3 or TRBV12-4, with 7 nucleotides matching TRBD2. This CDR3 region has 20 residues. Trimming took 1 base from V and 0 from J; bases not matched to a gene: 16. CDR3 sequence reads: CASSLVVLGYRGLSTDTQYF. DNA for the CDR3: TGTGCCAGCAGTTTAGTAGTCTTGGGTTACCGGGGACTAAGCACAGATACGCAGTATTTT.

Many counts were recorded for this clonotype. The gene calls are TRBV6-5 and TRBJ2-3; possible D gene TRBD2, 6 bases. Trimming took 6 bases from V and 2 from J, leaving 15 bases between them. In germline, CDR1 is MNHEY, CDR2 SVGAGI. The CDR3 runs to 15 residues. CDR3 residues: CASSSGTRVTDTQYF. CDR3 in DNA: TGTGCCAGCAGCTCCGGGACTCGAGTCACAGATACGCAGTATTTT.

In its sample, this clonotype was seen a few times. The gene calls are TRBV12-3 or TRBV12-4 and TRBJ1-4, with D perhaps TRBD1 (6 bases). This CDR3 has 14 amino acids. Trimming removed 5 bases at V and 8 bases at J, with 15 bases between. DNA for the CDR3: TGTGCCAGCAGTATCACAGGGATGTCGGAAAAACTGTTTTTT. Translation gives CASSITGMSEKLFF.

The V gene is TRBV7-9, the J gene TRBJ2-4; D assignment may be TRBD1 or TRBD2 (5 bases each). CDR3 length equals 12 residues. Germline CDR1 and CDR2: SEHNR and FQNEAQ (reference sequence). Trimming left V 1 base short and J 15 bases short, with 13 bases between. CDR3 residues: CASSLEVGERYF. The DNA for the CDR3 is TGTGCCAGCAGCTTAGAGGTGGGGGAACGGTACTTC.

This rearrangement joins TRBV10-3 to TRBJ1-2; 12 positions match TRBD1. CDR1 ENHRY and CDR2 SYGVKD come from the germline V gene. This CDR3 contains 14 residues. The V and J ends lost 10 bases and 4 bases, in that order; junction bases with no gene match: 7. CDR3 loop: CATAGTGGIYGYTF. The CDR3 nucleotides are TGTGCCACCGCCGGGACAGGGGGCATCTATGGCTACACCTTC.

This clonotype has only a few counts. The chain combines TRBV7-2 with TRBJ2-5; 7 bases fit TRBD2. This CDR3 has 11 residues. V trimming: 11 bases; J trimming: 4 bases; junction bases outside the gene matches: 4. Germline V gene lookup returns CDR1 SGHTA and CDR2 FQGNSA. CDR3 DNA: TGTGCCCGGGGGGTAGGAGAGACCCAGTACTTC. It specifies CARGVGETQYF.

The chain is built from TRBV4-2 and TRBJ2-2; D ambiguous. Trimming stripped 0 bases from V and 0 bases from J, with 8 bases between. The germline CDR1 and CDR2 sequences are LGHNA and YNFKEQ. CDR3 length: 16 residues. In DNA, the CDR3 is TGTGCCAGCAGCCAAGATCGGGCCGCGAACACCGGGGAGCTGTTTTTT. Translation gives CASSQDRAANTGELFF.

With regard to this clonotype: This may arise from a read error, as a much more abundant clone is one base away. V and J are TRBV6-6 and TRBJ2-3; TRBD2 is a possible D gene (5 bases). The germline V gene encodes CDR1 MNHNY and CDR2 SVGAGI (reference sequence). The CDR3 covers 12 residues. CDR3 sequence reads: CASRASTETQYF. The CDR3, as DNA: TGTGCCAGCAGGGCTAGCACAGAGACGCAGTATTTT.

This clonotype was seen a handful of times. The chain links TRBV5-6 to TRBJ2-1, with 11 bases matching TRBD2. Germline CDR1 is SGHDT and CDR2 is YYEEEE. The CDR3 is 18 amino acids. Germline trimming cut 0 bases from V and 0 bases from J; bases unmatched to any gene: 5. CDR3 region: CASSLGLAGKSSYNEQFF. The DNA of the CDR3 is TGTGCCAGCAGCTTGGGACTAGCGGGGAAGAGCTCCTACAATGAGCAGTTCTTC. The full variable domain, with the rest looked up from reference TRBV5-6 and TRBJ2-1, is DAGVTQSPTHLIKTRGQQVTLRCSPKSGHDTVSWYQQALGQGPQFIFQYYEEEERQRGNFPDRFSGHQFPNYSSELNVNALLLGDSALYLCASSLGLAGKSSYNEQFFGPGTRLTVL.